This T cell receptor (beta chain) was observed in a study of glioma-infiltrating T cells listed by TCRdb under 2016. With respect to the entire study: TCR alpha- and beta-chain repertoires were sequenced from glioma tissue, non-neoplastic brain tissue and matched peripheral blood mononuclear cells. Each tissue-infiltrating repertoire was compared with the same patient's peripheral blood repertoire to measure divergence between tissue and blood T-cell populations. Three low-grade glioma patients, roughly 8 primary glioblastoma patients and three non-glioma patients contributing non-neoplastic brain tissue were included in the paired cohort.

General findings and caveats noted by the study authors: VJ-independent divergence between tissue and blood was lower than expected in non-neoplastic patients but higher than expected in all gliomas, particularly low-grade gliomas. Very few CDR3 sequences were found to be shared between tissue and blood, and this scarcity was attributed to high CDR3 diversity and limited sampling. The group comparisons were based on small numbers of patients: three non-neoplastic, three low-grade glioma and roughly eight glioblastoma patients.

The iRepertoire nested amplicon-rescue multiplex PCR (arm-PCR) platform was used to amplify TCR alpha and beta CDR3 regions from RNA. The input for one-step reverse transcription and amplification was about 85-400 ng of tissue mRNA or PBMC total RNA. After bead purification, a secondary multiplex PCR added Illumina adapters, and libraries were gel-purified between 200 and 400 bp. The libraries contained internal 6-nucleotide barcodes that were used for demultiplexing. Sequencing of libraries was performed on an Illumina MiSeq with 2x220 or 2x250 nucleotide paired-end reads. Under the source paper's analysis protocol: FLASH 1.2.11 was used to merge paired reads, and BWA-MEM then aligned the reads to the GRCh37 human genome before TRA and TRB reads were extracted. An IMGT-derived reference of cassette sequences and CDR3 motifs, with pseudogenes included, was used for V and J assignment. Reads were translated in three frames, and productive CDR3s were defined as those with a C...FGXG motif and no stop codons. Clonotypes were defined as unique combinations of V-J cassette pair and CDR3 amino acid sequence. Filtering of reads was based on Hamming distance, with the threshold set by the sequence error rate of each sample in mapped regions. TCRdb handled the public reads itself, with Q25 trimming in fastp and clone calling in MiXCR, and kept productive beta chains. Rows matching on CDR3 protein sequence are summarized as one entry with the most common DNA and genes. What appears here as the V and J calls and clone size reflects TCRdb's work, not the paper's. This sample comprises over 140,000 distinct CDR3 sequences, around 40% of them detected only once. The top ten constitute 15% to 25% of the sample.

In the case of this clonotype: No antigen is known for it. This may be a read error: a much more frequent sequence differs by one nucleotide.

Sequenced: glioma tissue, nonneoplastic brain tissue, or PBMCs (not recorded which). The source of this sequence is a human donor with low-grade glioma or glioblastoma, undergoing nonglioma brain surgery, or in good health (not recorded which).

Read as DNA, the sequence is TGTGCCAGCAGTCCCCGGACGGGCGGCTACGGGCAGTACTTC. Translation gives CASSPRTGGYGQYF. The rearrangement combines TRBV27 with TRBJ2-7; the D gene cannot be named for sure. CDR1 and CDR2, looked up from the germline V gene (reference sequence), are MNHEY and SMNVEV. The CDR3 holds 14 amino acids from the cysteine to the phenylalanine. Only the CDR3 DNA stays, 42 bases, in frame from base 1.